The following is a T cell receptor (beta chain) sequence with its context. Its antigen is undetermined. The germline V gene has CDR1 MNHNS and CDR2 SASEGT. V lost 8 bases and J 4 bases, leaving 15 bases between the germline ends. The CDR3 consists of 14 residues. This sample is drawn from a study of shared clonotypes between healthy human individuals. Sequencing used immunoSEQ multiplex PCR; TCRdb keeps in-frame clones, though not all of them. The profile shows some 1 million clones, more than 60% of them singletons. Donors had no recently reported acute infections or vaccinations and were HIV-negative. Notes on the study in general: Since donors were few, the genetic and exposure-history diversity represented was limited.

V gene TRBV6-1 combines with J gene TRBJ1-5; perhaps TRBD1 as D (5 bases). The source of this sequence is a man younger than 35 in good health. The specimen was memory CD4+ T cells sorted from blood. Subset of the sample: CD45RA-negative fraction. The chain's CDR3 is CASVRLEGNQPQHF. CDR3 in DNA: TGTGCCAGCGTGAGACTCGAGGGGAATCAGCCCCAGCATTTT.